This paragraph covers one T cell receptor beta chain sequence. Its target is unknown. This sample is part of a study of shared clonotypes between healthy human individuals. Broader study findings: The researchers took only blood, and tissue repertoires probably look different.

Germline CDR1 is SGHNT and CDR2 is YENEEA. CDR3 length equals 13 residues. V was clipped by 3 bases and J by 1 base, with 6 bases between them. This table comes from immunoSEQ multiplex PCR, and its TCRdb copy is limited to in-frame clones, with some not included. The sample records 2 million to 3 million clones, 93% being singletons. This TCR was sampled from a young man in good health. Some clones in this sample may be carry-over from other donors' samples. Material: naive CD4+ T cells from PBMCs. Stated subset: CD45RA+ positively selected. The chain joins TRBV11-3 to TRBJ1-1; D uncertain. CDR3 loop: CASSLWQNTEAFF. The CDR3 DNA is TGTGCCAGCAGCTTGTGGCAGAACACTGAAGCTTTCTTT. Variable domain in full (rest from reference TRBV11-3 and TRBJ1-1): EAGVVQSPRYKIIEKKQPVAFWCNPISGHNTLYWYLQNLGQGPELLIRYENEEAVDDSQLPKDRFSAERLKGVDSTLKIQPAELGDSAVYLCASSLWQNTEAFFGQGTRLTVV.